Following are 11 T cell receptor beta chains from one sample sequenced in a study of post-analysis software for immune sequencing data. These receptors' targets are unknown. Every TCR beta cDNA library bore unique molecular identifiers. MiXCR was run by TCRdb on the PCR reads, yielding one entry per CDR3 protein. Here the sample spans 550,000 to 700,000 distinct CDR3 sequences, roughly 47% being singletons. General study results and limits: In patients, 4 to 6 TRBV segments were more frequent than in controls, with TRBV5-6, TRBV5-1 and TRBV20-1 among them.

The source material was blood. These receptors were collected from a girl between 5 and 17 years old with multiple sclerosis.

The CDR3 nucleotides read TGTGCCAGCAGTGAAAACGCGATTCCTGGCTACACCTTC. Translating gives CASSENAIPGYTF. The gene calls are TRBV6-1 and TRBJ1-2; no clear D. The length of the CDR3 is 13 residues. Trimming shortened V by 2 bases and J by 7 bases, and 11 bases separated the two germline ends. Germline V gives CDR1 MNHNS, CDR2 SASEGT.

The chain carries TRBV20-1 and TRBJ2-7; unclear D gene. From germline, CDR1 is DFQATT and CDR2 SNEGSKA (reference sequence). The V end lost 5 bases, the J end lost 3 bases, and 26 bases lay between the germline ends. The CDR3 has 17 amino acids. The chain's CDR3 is CSAPTLDWILGRYEQYF. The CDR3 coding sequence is TGCAGTGCTCCAACCCTAGACTGGATCCTTGGCCGCTACGAGCAGTACTTC.

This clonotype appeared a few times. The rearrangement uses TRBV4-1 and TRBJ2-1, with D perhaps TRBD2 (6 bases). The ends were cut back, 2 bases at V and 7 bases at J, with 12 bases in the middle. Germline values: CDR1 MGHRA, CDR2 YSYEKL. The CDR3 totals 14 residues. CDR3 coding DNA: TGCGCCAGCAGCCAATTGGGGGGATGGAATGAGCAGTTCTTC. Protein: CASSQLGGWNEQFF.

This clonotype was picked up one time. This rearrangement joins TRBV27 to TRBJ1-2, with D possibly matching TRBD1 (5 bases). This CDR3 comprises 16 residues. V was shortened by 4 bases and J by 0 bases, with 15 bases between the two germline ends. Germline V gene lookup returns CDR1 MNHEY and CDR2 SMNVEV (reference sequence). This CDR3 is CASSSGGAGANYGYTF. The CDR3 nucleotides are TGTGCCAGCAGTTCAGGCGGGGCAGGCGCTAACTATGGCTACACCTTC.

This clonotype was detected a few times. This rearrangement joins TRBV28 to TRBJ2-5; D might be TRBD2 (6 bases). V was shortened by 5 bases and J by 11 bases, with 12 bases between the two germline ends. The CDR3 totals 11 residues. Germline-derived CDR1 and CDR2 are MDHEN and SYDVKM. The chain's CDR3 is CASSVRREQYF. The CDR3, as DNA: TGTGCCAGCAGTGTACGGAGGGAGCAGTACTTC.

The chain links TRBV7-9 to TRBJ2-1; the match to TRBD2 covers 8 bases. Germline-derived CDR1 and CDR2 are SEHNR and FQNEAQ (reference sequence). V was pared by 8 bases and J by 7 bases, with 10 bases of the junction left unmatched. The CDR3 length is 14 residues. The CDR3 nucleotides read TGTGCCAGCTCCCAGTCGGGGGGGAAGAATGAGCAGTTCTTC. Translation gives CASSQSGGKNEQFF.

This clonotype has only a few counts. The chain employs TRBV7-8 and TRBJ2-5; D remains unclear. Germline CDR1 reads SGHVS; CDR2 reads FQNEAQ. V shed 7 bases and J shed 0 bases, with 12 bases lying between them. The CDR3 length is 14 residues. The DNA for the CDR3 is TGTGCCAGCATCAGTGGGCGGAACCAAGAGACCCAGTACTTC. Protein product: CASISGRNQETQYF.

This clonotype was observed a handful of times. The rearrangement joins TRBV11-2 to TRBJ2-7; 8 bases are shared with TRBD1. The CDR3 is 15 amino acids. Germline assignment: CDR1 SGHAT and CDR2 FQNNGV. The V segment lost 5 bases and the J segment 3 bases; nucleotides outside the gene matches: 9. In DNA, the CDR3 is TGTGCCAGCAGCCCAAGCGACAGGGGCTTCTACGAGCAGTACTTC. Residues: CASSPSDRGFYEQYF.

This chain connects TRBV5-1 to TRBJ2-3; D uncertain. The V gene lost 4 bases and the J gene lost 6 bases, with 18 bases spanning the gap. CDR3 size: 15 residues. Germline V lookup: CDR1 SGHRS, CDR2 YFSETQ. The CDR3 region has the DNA TGCGCCAGCAGCGGGGTTGAGGAGCCCGGGGATACGCAGTATTTT. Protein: CASSGVEEPGDTQYF.

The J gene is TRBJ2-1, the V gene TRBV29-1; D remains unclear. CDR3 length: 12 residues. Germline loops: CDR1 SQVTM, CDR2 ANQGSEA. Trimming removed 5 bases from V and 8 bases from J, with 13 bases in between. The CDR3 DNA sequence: TGCAGCGTTCGGGCCACTGGGTATGAGCAGTTCTTC. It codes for CSVRATGYEQFF.

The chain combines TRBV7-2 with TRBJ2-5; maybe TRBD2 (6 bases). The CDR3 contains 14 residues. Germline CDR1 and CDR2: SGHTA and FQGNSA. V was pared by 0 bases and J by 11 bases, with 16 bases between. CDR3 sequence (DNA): TGTGCCAGCAGCTTAGCGCGTCAGGACTACAAGCAGTACTTC. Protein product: CASSLARQDYKQYF. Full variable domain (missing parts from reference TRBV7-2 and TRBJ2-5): GAGVSQSPSNKVTEKGKDVELRCDPISGHTALYWYRQSLGQGLEFLIYFQGNSAPDKSGLPSDRFSAERTGGSVSTLTIQRTQQEDSAVYLCASSLARQDYKQYFGPGTRLLVL.